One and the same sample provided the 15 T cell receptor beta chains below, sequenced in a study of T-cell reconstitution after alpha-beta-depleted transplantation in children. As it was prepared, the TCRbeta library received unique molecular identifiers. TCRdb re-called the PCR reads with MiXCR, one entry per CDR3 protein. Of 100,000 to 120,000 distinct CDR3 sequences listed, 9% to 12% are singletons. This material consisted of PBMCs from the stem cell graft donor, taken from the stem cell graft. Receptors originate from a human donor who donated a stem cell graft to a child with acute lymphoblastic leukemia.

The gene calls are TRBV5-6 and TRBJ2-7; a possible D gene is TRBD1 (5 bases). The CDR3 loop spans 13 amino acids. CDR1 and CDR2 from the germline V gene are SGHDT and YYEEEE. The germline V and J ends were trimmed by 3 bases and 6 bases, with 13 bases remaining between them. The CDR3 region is CASSSAGLGEQYF. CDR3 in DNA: TGTGCCAGCAGCTCCGCAGGGCTCGGCGAGCAGTACTTC.

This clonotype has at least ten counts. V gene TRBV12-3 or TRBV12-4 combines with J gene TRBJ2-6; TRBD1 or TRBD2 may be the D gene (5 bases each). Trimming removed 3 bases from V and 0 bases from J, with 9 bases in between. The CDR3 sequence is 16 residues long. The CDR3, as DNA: TGTGCCAGCAGTTTTAGGGACCCCTCTGGGGCCAACGTCCTGACTTTC. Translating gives CASSFRDPSGANVLTF.

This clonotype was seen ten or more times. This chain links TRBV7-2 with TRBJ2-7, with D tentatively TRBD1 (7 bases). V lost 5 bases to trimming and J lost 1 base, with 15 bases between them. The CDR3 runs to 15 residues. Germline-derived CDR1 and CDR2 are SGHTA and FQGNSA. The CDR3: CASSLGGTASYEQYF. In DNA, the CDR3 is TGTGCCAGCAGCCTAGGAGGGACAGCTTCCTACGAGCAGTACTTC.

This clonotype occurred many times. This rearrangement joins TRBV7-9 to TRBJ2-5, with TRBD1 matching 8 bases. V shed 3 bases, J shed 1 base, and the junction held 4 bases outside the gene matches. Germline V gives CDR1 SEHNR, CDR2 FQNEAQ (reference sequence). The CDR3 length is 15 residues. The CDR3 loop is CASSLGTGLQETQYF. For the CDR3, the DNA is TGTGCCAGCAGCTTGGGGACAGGACTCCAAGAGACCCAGTACTTC.

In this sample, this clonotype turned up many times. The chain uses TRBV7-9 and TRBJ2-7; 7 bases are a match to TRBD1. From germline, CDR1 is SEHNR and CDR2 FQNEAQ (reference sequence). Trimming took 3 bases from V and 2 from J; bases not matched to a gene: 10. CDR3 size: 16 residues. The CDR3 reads CASSFEATGQTYEQYF. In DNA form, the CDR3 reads TGTGCCAGCAGCTTTGAGGCCACGGGACAGACCTACGAGCAGTACTTC.

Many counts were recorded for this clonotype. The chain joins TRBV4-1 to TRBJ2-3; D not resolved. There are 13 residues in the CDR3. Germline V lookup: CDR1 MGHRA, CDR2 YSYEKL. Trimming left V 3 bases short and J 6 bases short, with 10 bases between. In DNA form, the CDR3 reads TGCGCCAGCAGCCAGACGCCCAGGGATACGCAGTATTTT. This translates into CASSQTPRDTQYF.

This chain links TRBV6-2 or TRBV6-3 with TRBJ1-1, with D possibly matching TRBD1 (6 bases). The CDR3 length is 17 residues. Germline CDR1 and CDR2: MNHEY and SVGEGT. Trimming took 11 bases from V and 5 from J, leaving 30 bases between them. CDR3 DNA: TGTGCCGGCCCATCCTCGACAGGAAGTGATCCGAAGACTGAAGCTTTCTTT. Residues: CAGPSSTGSDPKTEAFF.

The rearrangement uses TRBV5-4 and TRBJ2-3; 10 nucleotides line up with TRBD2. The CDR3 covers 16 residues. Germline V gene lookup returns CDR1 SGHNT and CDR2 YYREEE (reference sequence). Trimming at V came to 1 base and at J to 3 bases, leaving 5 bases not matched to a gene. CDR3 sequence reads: CASSLPSGRGTDTQYF. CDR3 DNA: TGTGCCAGCAGCTTGCCCAGCGGGAGGGGGACAGATACGCAGTATTTT.

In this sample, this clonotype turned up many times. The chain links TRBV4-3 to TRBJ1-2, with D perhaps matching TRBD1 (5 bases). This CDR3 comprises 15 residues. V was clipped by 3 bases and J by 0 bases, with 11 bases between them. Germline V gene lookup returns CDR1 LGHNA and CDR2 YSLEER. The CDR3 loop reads CASSQGRAANYGYTF. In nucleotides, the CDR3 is TGCGCCAGCAGCCAGGGACGGGCCGCTAACTATGGCTACACCTTC.

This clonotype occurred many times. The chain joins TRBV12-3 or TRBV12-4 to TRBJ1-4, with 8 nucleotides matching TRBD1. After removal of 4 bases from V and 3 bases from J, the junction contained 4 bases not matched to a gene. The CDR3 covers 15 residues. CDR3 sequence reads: CASSSTGESNEKLFF. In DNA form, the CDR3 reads TGTGCCAGCAGTTCGACAGGGGAATCTAATGAAAAACTGTTTTTT.

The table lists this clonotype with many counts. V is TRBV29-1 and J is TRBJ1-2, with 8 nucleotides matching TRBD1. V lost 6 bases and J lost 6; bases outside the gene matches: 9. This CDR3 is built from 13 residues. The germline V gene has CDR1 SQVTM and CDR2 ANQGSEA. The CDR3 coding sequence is TGCAGCGTGTTGCCGGGACAGGCTGATGGCTACACCTTC. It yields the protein CSVLPGQADGYTF.

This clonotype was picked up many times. The chain's CDR3 is CASTPLAGGTYEQYF. The CDR3 nucleotides are TGCGCCAGCACCCCCCTAGCGGGAGGCACCTACGAGCAGTACTTC. The chain recombines TRBV5-1 with TRBJ2-7; 11 bases line up with TRBD2. This CDR3 comprises 15 residues. J was trimmed by 2 bases and V by 6 bases; bases with no gene match: 7. CDR1 and CDR2 (germline): SGHRS, YFSETQ.

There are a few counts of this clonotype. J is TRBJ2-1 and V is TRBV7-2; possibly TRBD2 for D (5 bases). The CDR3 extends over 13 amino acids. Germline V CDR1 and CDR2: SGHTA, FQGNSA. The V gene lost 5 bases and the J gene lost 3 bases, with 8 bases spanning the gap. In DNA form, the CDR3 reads TGTGCCAGCAGCATCGGACTCTACAATGAGCAGTTCTTC. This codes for CASSIGLYNEQFF.

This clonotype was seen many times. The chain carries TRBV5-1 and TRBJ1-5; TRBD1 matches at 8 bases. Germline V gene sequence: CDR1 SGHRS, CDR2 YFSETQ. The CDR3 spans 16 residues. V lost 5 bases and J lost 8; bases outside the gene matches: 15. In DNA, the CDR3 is TGCGCCAGCAGAGCGACCTCAGGGGGCGCGGAGGAGCCCCAGCATTTT. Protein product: CASRATSGGAEEPQHF.

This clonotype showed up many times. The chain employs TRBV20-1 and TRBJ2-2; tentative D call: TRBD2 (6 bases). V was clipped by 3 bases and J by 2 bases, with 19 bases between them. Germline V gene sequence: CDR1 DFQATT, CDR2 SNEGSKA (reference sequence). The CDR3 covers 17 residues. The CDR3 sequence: CSARKLAGDLNTGELFF. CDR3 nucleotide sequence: TGCAGTGCTAGGAAACTAGCTGGGGACCTTAACACCGGGGAGCTGTTTTTT.